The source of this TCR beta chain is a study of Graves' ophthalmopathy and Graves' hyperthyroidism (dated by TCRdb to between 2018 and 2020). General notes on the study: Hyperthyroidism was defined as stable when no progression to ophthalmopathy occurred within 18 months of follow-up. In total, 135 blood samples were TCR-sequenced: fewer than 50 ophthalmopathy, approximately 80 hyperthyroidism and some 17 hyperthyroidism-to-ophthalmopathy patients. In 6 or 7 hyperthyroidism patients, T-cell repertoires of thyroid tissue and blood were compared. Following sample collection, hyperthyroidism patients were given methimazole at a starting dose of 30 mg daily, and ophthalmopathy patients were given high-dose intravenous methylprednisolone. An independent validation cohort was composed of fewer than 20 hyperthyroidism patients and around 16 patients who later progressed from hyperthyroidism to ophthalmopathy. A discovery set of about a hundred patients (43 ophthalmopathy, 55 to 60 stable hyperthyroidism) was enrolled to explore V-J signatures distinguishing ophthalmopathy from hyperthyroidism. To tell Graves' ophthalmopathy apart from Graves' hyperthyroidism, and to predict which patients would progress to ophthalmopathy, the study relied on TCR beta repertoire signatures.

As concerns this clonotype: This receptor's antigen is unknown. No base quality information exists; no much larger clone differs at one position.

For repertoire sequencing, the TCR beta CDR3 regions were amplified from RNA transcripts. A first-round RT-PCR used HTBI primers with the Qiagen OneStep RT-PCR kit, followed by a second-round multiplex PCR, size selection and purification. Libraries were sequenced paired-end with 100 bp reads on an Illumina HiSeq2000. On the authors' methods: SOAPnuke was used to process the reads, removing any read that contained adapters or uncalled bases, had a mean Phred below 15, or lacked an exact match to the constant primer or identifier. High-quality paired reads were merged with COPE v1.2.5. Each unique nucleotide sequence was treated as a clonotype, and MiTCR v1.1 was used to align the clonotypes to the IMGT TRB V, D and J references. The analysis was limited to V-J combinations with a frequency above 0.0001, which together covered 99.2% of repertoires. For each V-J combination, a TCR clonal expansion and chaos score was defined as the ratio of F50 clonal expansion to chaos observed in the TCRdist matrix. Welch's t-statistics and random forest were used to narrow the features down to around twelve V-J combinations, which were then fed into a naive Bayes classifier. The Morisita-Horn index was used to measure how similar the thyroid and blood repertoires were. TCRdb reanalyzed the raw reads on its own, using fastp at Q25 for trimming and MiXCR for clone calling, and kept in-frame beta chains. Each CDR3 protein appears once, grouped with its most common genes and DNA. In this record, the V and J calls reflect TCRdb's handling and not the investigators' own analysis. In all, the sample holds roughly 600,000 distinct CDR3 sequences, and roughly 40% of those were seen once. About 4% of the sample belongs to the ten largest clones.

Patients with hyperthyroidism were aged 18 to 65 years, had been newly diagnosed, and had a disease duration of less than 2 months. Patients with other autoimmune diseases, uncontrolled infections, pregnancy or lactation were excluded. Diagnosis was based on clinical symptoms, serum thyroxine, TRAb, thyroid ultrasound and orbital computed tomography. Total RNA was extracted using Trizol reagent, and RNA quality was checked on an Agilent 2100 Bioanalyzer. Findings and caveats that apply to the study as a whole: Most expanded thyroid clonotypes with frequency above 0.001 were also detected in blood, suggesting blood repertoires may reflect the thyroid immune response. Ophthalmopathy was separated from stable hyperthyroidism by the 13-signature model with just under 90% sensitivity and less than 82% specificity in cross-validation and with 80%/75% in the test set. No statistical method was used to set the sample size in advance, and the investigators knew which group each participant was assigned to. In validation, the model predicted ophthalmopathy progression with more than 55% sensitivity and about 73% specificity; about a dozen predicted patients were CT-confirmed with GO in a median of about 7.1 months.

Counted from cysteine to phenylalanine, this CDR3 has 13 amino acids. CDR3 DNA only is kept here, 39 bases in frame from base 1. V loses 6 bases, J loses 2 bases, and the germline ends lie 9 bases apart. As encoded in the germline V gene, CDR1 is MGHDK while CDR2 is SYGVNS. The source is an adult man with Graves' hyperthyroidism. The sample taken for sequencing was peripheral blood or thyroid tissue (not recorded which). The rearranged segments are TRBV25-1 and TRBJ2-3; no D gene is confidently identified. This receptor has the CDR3 CASSPTPTDTQYF. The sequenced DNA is TGTGCCAGCAGCCCTACGCCCACAGATACGCAGTATTTT.